One and the same sample provided the 19 T cell receptor beta chains below, sequenced in a study of T-cell reconstitution after alpha-beta-depleted transplantation in children. Construction of the TCRbeta library involved unique molecular identifiers. One entry per CDR3 protein, called by TCRdb with MiXCR from the PCR reads. The sample includes about 830,000 distinct CDR3 sequences, around 17% of them seen just once. The sample was PBMCs, mostly from graft donor cells, taken 360 days after TCRalphabeta/CD19-depleted stem cell transplant. These TCRs come from a male patient younger than 18 who had a stem cell transplant for acute lymphoblastic leukemia, so the T cells may come from the graft donor.

The chain is built from TRBV4-1 and TRBJ2-7; 7 bases align to TRBD2. This CDR3 has 17 amino acids. CDR1 and CDR2 from the germline V gene are MGHRA and YSYEKL. V lost 1 base to trimming and J lost 3 bases; unmatched junction nucleotides: 12. CDR3 nucleotide sequence: TGCGCCAGCAGCCAAGCCCCTATACTTAGCGGGTACTACGAGCAGTACTTC. Its protein is CASSQAPILSGYYEQYF.

The chain combines TRBV9 with TRBJ2-3; 8 bases fit TRBD2. Looked up from germline, CDR1 is SGDLS and CDR2 is YYNGEE. The V segment lost 1 base and the J segment 4 bases; nucleotides outside the gene matches: 14. The CDR3 runs to 18 residues. CDR3 nucleotides: TGTGCCAGCAGCGTAAGCGGGAGCACCGGCTTCATTTCAGATACGCAGTATTTT. It translates to CASSVSGSTGFISDTQYF.

CDR3 residues: CASSDVKLAQETQYF. The CDR3 coding sequence is TGTGCCAGCAGCGATGTGAAGTTGGCTCAAGAGACCCAGTACTTC. The chain uses TRBV7-9 and TRBJ2-5, with D unresolved. The CDR3 contains 15 residues. V lost 5 bases to trimming and J lost 2 bases, with 15 bases between them. The germline V gene encodes CDR1 SEHNR and CDR2 FQNEAQ (reference sequence).

This clonotype was recorded a few times. This is likely a read error, given that the CDR3 carries no conserved phenylalanine or tryptophan at its end. The DNA is left out, because the CDR3 cannot be placed on it with certainty; the CDR3 is given as TCRdb lists it. The chain recombines TRBV7-9 with TRBJ2-1. Germline V gives CDR1 SEHNR, CDR2 FQNEAQ (reference sequence). The CDR3 region is 11 residues in length, termini included. CDR3 protein: CASSFDPTLFY.

The V and J genes are TRBV10-3 and TRBJ1-6; D may be TRBD1 (6 bases). Germline-derived CDR1 and CDR2 are ENHRY and SYGVKD. V shed 5 bases and J shed 8 bases, with 10 bases lying between them. This CDR3 is 13 amino acids long. The CDR3 coding sequence is TGTGCCATCAGTCACAGGGCCGATTCACCCCTCCACTTT. It codes for CAISHRADSPLHF.

The sample holds many counts of this clonotype. V is TRBV12-3 or TRBV12-4 and J is TRBJ2-3; TRBD2 matches at 7 bases. The CDR3 is 16 amino acids. V gave up 5 bases and J gave up 0 bases; unmatched junction bases: 8. In DNA, the CDR3 is TGTGCCAGCAGTCCCAACCTAGCGGCTAGCACAGATACGCAGTATTTT. Translating gives CASSPNLAASTDTQYF.

This chain uses TRBV7-6 with TRBJ2-1; 11 nucleotides match TRBD2. Germline loops: CDR1 SGHVS, CDR2 FNYEAQ. This CDR3 contains 19 residues. V trimming: 0 bases; J trimming: 5 bases; junction bases outside the gene matches: 12. DNA of the CDR3: TGTGCCAGCAGCTTAGCGTCTGGGTCTAGCGGGAGGCCCCACAATGAGCAGTTCTTC. Protein sequence: CASSLASGSSGRPHNEQFF.

The chain has TRBV30 and TRBJ2-3; D is possibly TRBD2 (5 bases). This CDR3 is built from 15 residues. Germline V CDR1 and CDR2: GTSNPN, SVGIG (reference sequence). Trimming cost V 0 bases and J 4 bases, with 14 bases left between them. Here the CDR3 reads CAWSVHSDPPDTQYF. In nucleotides, the CDR3 is TGTGCCTGGAGTGTCCATAGCGACCCCCCAGATACGCAGTATTTT.

This clonotype was detected many times. The J gene is TRBJ2-7, the V gene TRBV4-2; 15 bases fit TRBD2. There are 16 residues in the CDR3. Germline V gene sequence: CDR1 LGHNA, CDR2 YNFKEQ. V was pared by 3 bases and J by 7 bases, with 7 bases of the junction left unmatched. CDR3 amino acids: CASSHPGLAGGLEQYF. For the CDR3, the DNA is TGTGCCAGCAGCCATCCGGGACTAGCGGGAGGACTAGAGCAGTACTTC.

This clonotype was seen at least ten times. The V call is TRBV9, the J call TRBJ2-2; 9 nucleotides align to TRBD1. V shed 4 bases, J shed 9 bases, and the junction held 7 bases outside the gene matches. CDR1 and CDR2 (germline): SGDLS, YYNGEE. The CDR3 has 14 amino acids. This chain's CDR3 is CASSFGQGKRELFF. The DNA of the CDR3 is TGTGCCAGCAGCTTTGGACAGGGGAAAAGGGAGCTGTTTTTT.

A note on this clonotype: A much larger clone lies one base from this, so it may be a read error. The CDR3 carries no conserved terminal phenylalanine or tryptophan, so it likely arises from a read error. The chain carries TRBV29-1 and TRBJ2-7; no firm D call. The germline V gene encodes CDR1 SQVTM and CDR2 ANQGSEA. Trimming removed 5 bases at V and 2 bases at J, with 7 bases between. This CDR3 region has 11 residues. CDR3 in amino acids: CSVSTPYEQYS. CDR3 sequence (DNA): TGCAGCGTTTCCACGCCCTACGAGCAGTACTCC.

This clonotype was counted at least ten times. This chain joins TRBV5-5 and TRBJ2-3, with D perhaps TRBD1 (6 bases). Trimming removed 4 bases at V and 0 bases at J, with 12 bases between. Germline CDR1 reads SGHKS; CDR2 reads YYEKEE (reference sequence). The CDR3 contains 15 residues. CDR3 bases: TGTGCCAGCAGCCTCAGGGGTGCTAGCACAGATACGCAGTATTTT. It translates to CASSLRGASTDTQYF.

This clonotype was observed a few times. This chain connects TRBV3-1 to TRBJ2-7; maybe TRBD1 (6 bases). Per the germline V gene, CDR1 is LGHDT and CDR2 is YNNKEL (reference sequence). CDR3 length: 15 residues. V lost 1 base and J 5 bases, leaving 15 bases between the germline ends. CDR3 region: CASSQAGVGVDEQYF. DNA of the CDR3: TGTGCCAGCAGCCAAGCAGGGGTGGGGGTCGACGAGCAGTACTTC.

The chain links TRBV5-1 to TRBJ1-2, with D uncertain. CDR3 length equals 12 residues. Germline CDR1 is SGHRS and CDR2 is YFSETQ. V dropped 4 bases and J dropped 2 bases, with 6 bases sitting between them. CDR3 nucleotide sequence: TGCGCCAGCAGCGAGGGAAACTATGGCTACACCTTC. Translated, it gives CASSEGNYGYTF.

The sample holds a few counts of this clonotype. The chain employs TRBV27 and TRBJ1-5; D call uncertain. This CDR3 has 13 residues. The germline V and J ends were trimmed by 2 bases and 7 bases, with 9 bases remaining between them. CDR1 is MNHEY, CDR2 SMNVEV, per germline (reference sequence). The CDR3 sequence is CASSLGLWQPQHF. The CDR3 DNA is TGTGCCAGCAGTTTAGGGTTGTGGCAGCCCCAGCATTTT.

This clonotype has only a few counts. This sequence joins TRBV20-1 and TRBJ2-3; TRBD1 aligns across 8 bases. CDR1 is DFQATT and CDR2 is SNEGSKA in the germline V gene (reference sequence). The CDR3 runs to 14 residues. The V gene end was trimmed by 5 bases and the J gene end by 1 base; junction bases not matched to a gene: 5. The CDR3 loop is CSAPGGPGTDTQYF. In DNA, the CDR3 is TGCAGTGCTCCAGGGGGCCCCGGCACAGATACGCAGTATTTT.

J is TRBJ2-7 and V is TRBV3-1; TRBD2 matches 13 bases. The CDR3 covers 16 residues. V lost 2 bases to trimming and J lost 3 bases; unmatched junction nucleotides: 4. In germline, CDR1 is LGHDT, CDR2 YNNKEL (reference sequence). The CDR3 DNA follows: TGTGCCAGCAGCCAACCCGGGACTAGCGGGAACTACGAGCAGTACTTC. This codes for CASSQPGTSGNYEQYF.

This clonotype was counted only a few times. The chain uses TRBV5-5 and TRBJ2-1, with 10 nucleotides matching TRBD2. V shed 1 base, J shed 8 bases, and the junction held 3 bases outside the gene matches. The CDR3 extends over 14 amino acids. CDR1 and CDR2 from the germline V gene are SGHKS and YYEKEE (reference sequence). The DNA for the CDR3 is TGTGCCAGCAGCTTGTATAGCGGGAGGTATGAGCAGTTCTTC. Protein sequence: CASSLYSGRYEQFF.

The chain carries TRBV7-9 and TRBJ1-1; 10 positions agree with TRBD1. From germline, CDR1 is SEHNR and CDR2 FQNEAQ (reference sequence). This CDR3 has 14 residues. The V gene end was trimmed by 5 bases and the J gene end by 5 bases; junction bases not matched to a gene: 5. CDR3 nucleotide sequence: TGTGCCAGCAGCAGGGGACAGGGGAGAACTGAAGCTTTCTTT. Protein: CASSRGQGRTEAFF.